The clone carrying this T cell receptor beta chain showed up many times. Its antigen remains unidentified. The lymph nodes were axillary draining lymph nodes from breast cancer patients. The source of the sample is a study of breast tumors, draining lymph nodes, adjacent tissues. One entry per CDR3 protein, called by TCRdb with MiXCR from the multiplex PCR reads. The sample contains 190,000 or so distinct CDR3 sequences, over 25% of which appear only once. The V gene lost 4 bases and the J gene lost 1 base, with 10 bases spanning the gap. The germline V gene encodes CDR1 SEHNR and CDR2 FQNEAQ (reference sequence). The CDR3 loop spans 15 amino acids. Study-level points and caveats: Tumors had less TCR diversity than lymph nodes, more than nontumor tissue. Tumor T cell lymph node origin was a supported hypothesis, not proven. Luminal-like breast cancer showed significantly higher tumor–nontumor repertoire similarity than basal-like. Data fit most tumor T cells coming from lymph node, expanding in tumor.

The clonotype comes from a female donor with breast cancer. Some clones in this sample may be carry-over from other donors' samples. The genes are TRBV7-9 and TRBJ1-4; D is uncertain. The sample was axillary lymph node tissue. CDR3 in amino acids: CASSSDGRTNEKLFF. CDR3 bases: TGTGCCAGCAGCTCGGACGGGAGAACTAATGAAAAACTGTTTTTT.